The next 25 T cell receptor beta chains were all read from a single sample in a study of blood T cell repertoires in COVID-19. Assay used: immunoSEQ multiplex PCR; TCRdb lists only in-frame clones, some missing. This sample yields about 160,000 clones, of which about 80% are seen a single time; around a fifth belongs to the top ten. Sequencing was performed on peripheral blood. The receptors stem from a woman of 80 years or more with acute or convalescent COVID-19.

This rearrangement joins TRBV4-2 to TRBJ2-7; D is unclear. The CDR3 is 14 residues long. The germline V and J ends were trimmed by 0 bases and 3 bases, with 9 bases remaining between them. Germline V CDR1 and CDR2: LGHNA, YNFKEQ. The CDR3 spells CASSQERTYYEQYF. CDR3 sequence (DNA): TGTGCCAGCAGCCAAGAGCGAACCTACTACGAGCAGTACTTC.

Here the CDR3 DNA reads TGTGCCAGCACCTGGCGCCGACAGGGAGACTACGAGCAGTACTTC. Translating it yields CASTWRRQGDYEQYF. This chain connects TRBV6-6 to TRBJ2-7, with 7 bases lining up with TRBD1. The CDR3 runs to 15 residues. Losses at the gene ends were 7 bases for V and 3 bases for J; bases not matched to a gene: 12. Germline V CDR1 and CDR2: MNHNY, SVGAGI (reference sequence).

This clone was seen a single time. The CDR3 DNA reads as TGTGCCAGCAGGGGACTAGCGGGAGCGCCGAAATCCAGAGAGACCCAGTACTTC. It codes for CASRGLAGAPKSRETQYF. This chain links TRBV27 with TRBJ2-5; TRBD2 aligns across 14 bases. This CDR3 region has 18 residues. The germline gives CDR1 MNHEY, CDR2 SMNVEV (reference sequence). Losses at the gene ends were 6 bases for V and 4 bases for J; bases not matched to a gene: 13.

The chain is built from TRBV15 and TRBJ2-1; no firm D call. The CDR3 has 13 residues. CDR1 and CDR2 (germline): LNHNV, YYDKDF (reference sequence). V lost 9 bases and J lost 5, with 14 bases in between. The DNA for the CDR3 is TGTGCCACACAAAATCTGGTCGACAATGAGCAGTTCTTC. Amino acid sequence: CATQNLVDNEQFF.

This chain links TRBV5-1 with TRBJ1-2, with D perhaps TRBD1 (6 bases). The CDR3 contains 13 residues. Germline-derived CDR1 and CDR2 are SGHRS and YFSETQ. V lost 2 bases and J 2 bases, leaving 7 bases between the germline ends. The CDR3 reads CASSFQGNYGYTF. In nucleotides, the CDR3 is TGCGCCAGCAGCTTCCAGGGGAACTATGGCTACACCTTC.

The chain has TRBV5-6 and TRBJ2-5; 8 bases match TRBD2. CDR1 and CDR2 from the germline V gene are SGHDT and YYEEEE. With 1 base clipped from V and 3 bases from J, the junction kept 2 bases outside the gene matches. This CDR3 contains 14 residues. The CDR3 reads CASSLTLAEETQYF. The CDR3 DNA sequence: TGTGCCAGCAGCTTGACACTAGCGGAAGAGACCCAGTACTTC. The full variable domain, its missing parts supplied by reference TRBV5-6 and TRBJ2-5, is DAGVTQSPTHLIKTRGQQVTLRCSPKSGHDTVSWYQQALGQGPQFIFQYYEEEERQRGNFPDRFSGHQFPNYSSELNVNALLLGDSALYLCASSLTLAEETQYFGPGTRLLVL.

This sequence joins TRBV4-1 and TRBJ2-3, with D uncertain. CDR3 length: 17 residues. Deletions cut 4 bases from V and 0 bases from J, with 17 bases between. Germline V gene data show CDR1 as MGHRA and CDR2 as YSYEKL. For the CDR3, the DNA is TGCGCCAGCAGCCGCTTTGACGGCAGGTCGAGCACAGATACGCAGTATTTT. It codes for CASSRFDGRSSTDTQYF.

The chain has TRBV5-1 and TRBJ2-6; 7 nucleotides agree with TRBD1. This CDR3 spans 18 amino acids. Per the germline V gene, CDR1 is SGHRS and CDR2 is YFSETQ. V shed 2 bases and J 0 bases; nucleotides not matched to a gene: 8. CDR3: CASSLGTAPHSGANVLTF. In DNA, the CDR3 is TGCGCCAGCAGCTTAGGGACAGCCCCCCACTCTGGGGCCAACGTCCTGACTTTC.

The CDR3 sequence is CASSQGRGRTEAFF. For the CDR3, the DNA is TGTGCCAGCAGCCAAGGGCGGGGGAGGACTGAAGCTTTCTTT. The V gene is TRBV3-1 (or the pseudogene TRBV3-2), the J gene TRBJ1-1, with D maybe TRBD1 (5 bases). The CDR3 is 14 amino acids. CDR1 and CDR2 from the germline V gene are LGHDT and YNNKEL (reference sequence). The V end was cut by 1 base, the J end by 5 bases, with 11 bases between.

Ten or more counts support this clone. For the CDR3, the DNA is TGTGCCAGCAGCTTCCGGAGGGACTACGAGCAGTACTTC. It codes for CASSFRRDYEQYF. The chain uses TRBV11-2 and TRBJ2-7; weak D call: TRBD2 (6 bases). Per the germline V gene, CDR1 is SGHAT and CDR2 is FQNNGV. This CDR3 has 13 amino acids. Trimming removed 3 bases at V and 3 bases at J, with 9 bases between.

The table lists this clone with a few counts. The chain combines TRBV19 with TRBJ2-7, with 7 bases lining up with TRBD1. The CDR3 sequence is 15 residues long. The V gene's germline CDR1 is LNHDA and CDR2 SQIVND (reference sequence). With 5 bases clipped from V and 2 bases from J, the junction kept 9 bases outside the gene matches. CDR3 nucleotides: TGTGCCAGTAGTGAAGCGACAGGGAACCCCTACGAGCAGTACTTC. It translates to CASSEATGNPYEQYF.

This CDR3 is CASSDRGLNYGYTF. CDR3 in DNA: TGTGCCAGCTCAGACAGGGGCCTTAACTATGGCTACACCTTC. The chain is built from TRBV18 and TRBJ1-2; the match to TRBD1 covers 8 bases. CDR1 is KGHSH and CDR2 is LQKENI in the germline V gene. The CDR3 contains 14 residues. Trimming at V came to 5 bases and at J to 1 base, leaving 3 bases not matched to a gene.

The CDR3 here is CASSLGQGGRQYF. The CDR3 coding sequence is TGTGCCAGCAGCTTAGGACAGGGCGGTCGACAGTACTTC. The chain combines TRBV11-3 with TRBJ2-5, with TRBD1 matching over 7 bases. The V gene's germline CDR1 is SGHNT and CDR2 YENEEA. This CDR3 region has 13 residues. Trimming at V came to 1 base and at J to 11 bases, leaving 7 bases not matched to a gene.

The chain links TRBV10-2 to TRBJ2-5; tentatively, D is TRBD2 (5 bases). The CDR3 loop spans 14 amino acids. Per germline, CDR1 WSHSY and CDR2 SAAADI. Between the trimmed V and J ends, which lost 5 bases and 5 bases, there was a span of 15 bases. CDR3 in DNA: TGCGCCAGCAGTCAGGTTCGTGGGAGTGAGACCCAGTACTTC. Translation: CASSQVRGSETQYF.

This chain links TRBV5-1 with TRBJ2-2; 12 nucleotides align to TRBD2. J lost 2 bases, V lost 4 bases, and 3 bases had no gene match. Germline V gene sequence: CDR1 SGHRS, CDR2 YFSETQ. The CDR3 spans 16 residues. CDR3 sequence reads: CASSHGLAGNTGELFF. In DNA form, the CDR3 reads TGCGCCAGCAGCCATGGACTAGCGGGAAACACCGGGGAGCTGTTTTTT.

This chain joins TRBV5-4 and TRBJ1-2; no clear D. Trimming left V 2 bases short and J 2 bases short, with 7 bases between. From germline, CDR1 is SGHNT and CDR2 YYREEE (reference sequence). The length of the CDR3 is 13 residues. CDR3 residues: CASSFTENYGYTF. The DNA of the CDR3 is TGTGCCAGCAGCTTTACAGAGAACTATGGCTACACCTTC.

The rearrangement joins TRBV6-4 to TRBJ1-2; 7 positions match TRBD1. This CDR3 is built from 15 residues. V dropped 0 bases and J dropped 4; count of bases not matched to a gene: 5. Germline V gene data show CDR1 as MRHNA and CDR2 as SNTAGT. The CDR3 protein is CASSDSRQGSYGYTF. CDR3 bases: TGTGCCAGCAGTGACTCGAGACAGGGATCCTATGGCTACACCTTC.

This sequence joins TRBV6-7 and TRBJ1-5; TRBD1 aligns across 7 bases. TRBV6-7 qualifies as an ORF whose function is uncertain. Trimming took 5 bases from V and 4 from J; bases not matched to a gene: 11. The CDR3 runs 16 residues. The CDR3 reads CASSPCRQGANQPQHF. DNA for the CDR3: TGTGCCAGCAGTCCTTGCCGACAGGGCGCGAATCAGCCCCAGCATTTT.

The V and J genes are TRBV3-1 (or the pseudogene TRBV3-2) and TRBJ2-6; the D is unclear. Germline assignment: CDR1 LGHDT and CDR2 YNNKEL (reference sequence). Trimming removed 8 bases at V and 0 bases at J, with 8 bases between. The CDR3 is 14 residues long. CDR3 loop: CASSQSSGANVLTF. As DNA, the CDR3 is TGTGCCAGCTCCCAGTCCTCTGGGGCCAACGTCCTGACTTTC.

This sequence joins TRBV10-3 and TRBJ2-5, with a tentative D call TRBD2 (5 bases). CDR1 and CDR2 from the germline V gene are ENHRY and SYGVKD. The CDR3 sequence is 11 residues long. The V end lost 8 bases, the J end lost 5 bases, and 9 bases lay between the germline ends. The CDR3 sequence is CAISGGETQYF. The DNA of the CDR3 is TGTGCCATCTCCGGAGGTGAGACCCAGTACTTC.

The CDR3 DNA follows: TGTGCCAGCAGCGAGACTAGCGGGGGGAAGGAGACCCAGTACTTC. Translation gives CASSETSGGKETQYF. This chain joins TRBV11-2 and TRBJ2-5; 13 nucleotides align to TRBD2. V was clipped by 5 bases and J by 5 bases; unmatched bases: 5. This CDR3 is 15 amino acids long. Per germline, CDR1 SGHAT and CDR2 FQNNGV.

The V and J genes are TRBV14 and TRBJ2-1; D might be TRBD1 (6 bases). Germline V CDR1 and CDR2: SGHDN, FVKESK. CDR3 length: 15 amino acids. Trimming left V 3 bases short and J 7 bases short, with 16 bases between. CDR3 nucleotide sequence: TGTGCCAGCAGCCACCGGAGCCACCAGGGGAATGAGCAGTTCTTC. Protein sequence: CASSHRSHQGNEQFF.

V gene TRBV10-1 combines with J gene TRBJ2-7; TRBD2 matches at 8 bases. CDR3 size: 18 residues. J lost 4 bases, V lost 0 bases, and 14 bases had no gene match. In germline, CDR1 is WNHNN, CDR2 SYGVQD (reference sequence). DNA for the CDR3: TGCGCCAGCAGTGAGTCGGAGCGGGAGCGGAGTCTCCGTTACGAGCAGTACTTC. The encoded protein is CASSESERERSLRYEQYF.

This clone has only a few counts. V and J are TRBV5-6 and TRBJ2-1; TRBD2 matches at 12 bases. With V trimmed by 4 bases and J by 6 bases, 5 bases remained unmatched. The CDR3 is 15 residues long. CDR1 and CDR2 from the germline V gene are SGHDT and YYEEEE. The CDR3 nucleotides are TGTGCCAGCAGCCTGCTAGCGGGGGGGAGCAATGAGCAGTTCTTC. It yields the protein CASSLLAGGSNEQFF.

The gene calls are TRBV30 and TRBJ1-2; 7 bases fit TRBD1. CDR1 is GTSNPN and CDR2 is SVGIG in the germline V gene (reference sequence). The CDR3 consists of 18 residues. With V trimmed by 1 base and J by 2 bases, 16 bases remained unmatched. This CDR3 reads CAWSGFWGQKETNYGYTF. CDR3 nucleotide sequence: TGTGCCTGGAGTGGCTTTTGGGGACAGAAAGAGACGAACTATGGCTACACCTTC.